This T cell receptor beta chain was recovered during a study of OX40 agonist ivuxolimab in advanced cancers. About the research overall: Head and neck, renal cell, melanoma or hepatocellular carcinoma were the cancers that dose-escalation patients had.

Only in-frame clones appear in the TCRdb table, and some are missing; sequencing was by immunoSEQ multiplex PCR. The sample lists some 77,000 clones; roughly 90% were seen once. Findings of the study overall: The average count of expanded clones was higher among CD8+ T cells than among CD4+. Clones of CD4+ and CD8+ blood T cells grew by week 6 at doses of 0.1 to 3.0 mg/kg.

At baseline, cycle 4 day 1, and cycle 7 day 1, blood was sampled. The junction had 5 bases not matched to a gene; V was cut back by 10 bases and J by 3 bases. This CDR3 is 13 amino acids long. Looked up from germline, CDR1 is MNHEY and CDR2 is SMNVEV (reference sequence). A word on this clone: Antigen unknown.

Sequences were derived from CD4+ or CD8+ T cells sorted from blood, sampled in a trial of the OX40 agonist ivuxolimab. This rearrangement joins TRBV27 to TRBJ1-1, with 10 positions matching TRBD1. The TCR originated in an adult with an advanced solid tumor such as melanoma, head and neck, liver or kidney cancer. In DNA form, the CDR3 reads TGTGCCACCAAAGGGACAGGGGACACTGAAGCTTTCTTT. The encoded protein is CATKGTGDTEAFF.